A single sample is the source of the 5 T cell receptor beta chains below, sequenced in a study of cytomegalovirus exposure and HLA in healthy donors. In the PCR, 60 Vbeta and 13 Jbeta primers were used. Sequencing was performed with immunoSEQ multiplex PCR; in TCRdb, only in-frame clones are kept and a portion is missing. The sample lists hundreds of thousands of clones; around 80% were seen once. Specimen: PBMCs. The receptors originated from a boy aged 2-15 years in good health and CMV-seronegative.

The rearrangement joins TRBV27 to TRBJ2-3, with D tentatively TRBD1 (5 bases). Germline V CDR1 and CDR2: MNHEY, SMNVEV (reference sequence). Trimming pared 2 bases from V and 5 bases from J, leaving 20 bases between. The CDR3 consists of 17 residues. This chain's CDR3 is CASSLRVKGPQEDTQYF. CDR3 DNA: TGTGCCAGCAGTTTAAGGGTTAAGGGGCCCCAGGAAGATACGCAGTATTTT.

The rearrangement joins TRBV7-8 to TRBJ1-2; no definite D call. V lost 3 bases and J lost 3, with 8 bases in between. This CDR3 has 13 residues. CDR1 is SGHVS, CDR2 FQNEAQ, per germline. CDR3 sequence: CASSFNGDYGYTF. In DNA, the CDR3 is TGTGCCAGCAGCTTTAACGGAGACTATGGCTACACCTTC.

The chain combines TRBV6-1 with TRBJ1-2; TRBD1 is a possible D gene (6 bases). Deletions cut 5 bases from V and 4 bases from J, with 11 bases between. The CDR3 has 13 residues. Germline V CDR1 and CDR2: MNHNS, SASEGT. CDR3 nucleotides: TGTGCCAGCAGTCCGGACAGCCGCTATGGCTACACCTTC. Protein sequence: CASSPDSRYGYTF.

The V call is TRBV25-1, the J call TRBJ2-5; D might be TRBD2 (5 bases). Germline V lookup: CDR1 MGHDK, CDR2 SYGVNS. The CDR3 is 13 amino acids. Trimming took 3 bases from V and 1 from J, leaving 6 bases between them. The DNA of the CDR3 is TGTGCCAGCAGTGACGCGGGCCAAGAGACCCAGTACTTC. Its translation: CASSDAGQETQYF.

This clone showed up just a few times. The CDR3, as DNA: TGTGCCAGCAGACCCTATAGCGGGACTCCCTACGAGCAGTACTTC. This gives the protein CASRPYSGTPYEQYF. The chain is built from TRBV6-5 and TRBJ2-7; 8 bases map to TRBD2. CDR1 is MNHEY, CDR2 SVGAGI, per germline. This CDR3 region has 15 residues. The V segment lost 6 bases and the J segment 2 bases; nucleotides outside the gene matches: 9.